What follows is one T cell receptor (beta chain) and its context. This sample was included in a study of T-cell reconstitution after alpha-beta-depleted transplantation in children. A TCRbeta library incorporating unique molecular identifiers was prepared. TCRdb re-called the PCR reads with MiXCR, one entry per CDR3 protein. The sample records over 200,000 distinct CDR3 sequences, roughly 10% being singletons. This receptor was taken from a human donor who donated a stem cell graft to a child with acute lymphoblastic leukemia. Specimen: PBMCs from the stem cell graft donor, collected from the stem cell graft.

CDR3 residues: CASSQDRSLFYEQYF. The CDR3 DNA is TGCGCCAGCAGCCAAGATAGGTCCCTCTTCTACGAGCAGTACTTC. The chain has TRBV4-3 and TRBJ2-7; no firm D call. The CDR3 has 15 amino acids. Germline-derived CDR1 and CDR2 are LGHNA and YSLEER. V was shortened by 0 bases and J by 3 bases, with 12 bases between the two germline ends.